This T cell receptor beta chain was recovered during a study of blood T cell repertoires in COVID-19. The protocol was immunoSEQ multiplex PCR, while the TCRdb copy is restricted to in-frame clones and leaves out a portion. Of about 300,000 clones in the sample, around 86% were seen once. CDR1 is LNHNV and CDR2 is YYDKDF in the germline V gene (reference sequence). This CDR3 has 17 amino acids. Between the trimmed V and J ends, which lost 3 bases and 3 bases, there was a span of 21 bases. This chain links TRBV15 with TRBJ2-7; tentatively, D is TRBD2 (6 bases). The specimen was peripheral blood. The clonotype comes from a woman aged 45 to 65 with acute or convalescent COVID-19. CDR3: CATSRGSSGIGGYEQYF. In DNA form, the CDR3 reads TGTGCCACCAGCAGGGGTAGTAGCGGCATCGGAGGCTACGAGCAGTACTTC.